These 19 T cell receptor beta chains share one sample of origin, sequenced in a study of beta chain features in type 1 diabetes. Notes on the study in general: People with Type 1 diabetes carried modestly yet significantly shorter TCRB CDR3s in all four CD4+ subsets.

Expressed TCRB transcripts were sequenced because the isolated RNA had all been reverse transcribed beforehand. Assay used: immunoSEQ multiplex PCR; TCRdb lists only in-frame clones, some missing. The table has 640,000 or so clones, over 13% seen once; the top ten hold around 0.04%. Their target antigens are unknown. The sequenced sample consisted of naive CD4+ T cells from blood. These receptors all stem from a man younger than 35 with type 1 diabetes.

The V gene is TRBV19, the J gene TRBJ2-1; 10 bases are shared with TRBD1. V gave up 3 bases and J gave up 5 bases; unmatched junction bases: 4. Germline V gene lookup returns CDR1 LNHDA and CDR2 SQIVND (reference sequence). This CDR3 has 15 residues. The CDR3: CASSIRGTGDNEQFF. The CDR3 DNA sequence: TGTGCCAGTAGTATTCGTGGGACAGGGGACAATGAGCAGTTCTTC.

The J gene is TRBJ1-1, the V gene TRBV7-9; 8 bases map to TRBD1. Germline trimming cut 5 bases from V and 1 base from J; bases unmatched to any gene: 0. Germline V gives CDR1 SEHNR, CDR2 FQNEAQ (reference sequence). The CDR3 runs to 13 residues. CDR3 nucleotide sequence: TGTGCCAGCAGCGGACAGGGGAACACTGAAGCTTTCTTT. Its translation is CASSGQGNTEAFF.

This clone came up a few times. One end of the junction is discordant with germline, which a read error may explain. The chain couples TRBV7-9 to TRBJ1-1; D remains unclear. The CDR3 has 14 amino acids. Germline V CDR1 and CDR2: SEHNR, FQNEAQ (reference sequence). The CDR3 region is CASSLASMPEASVF. The CDR3 region has the DNA TGTGCCAGCAGCTTAGCATCCATGCCAGAAGCTTCGGTCTTT.

The chain is built from TRBV9 and TRBJ1-2, with D possibly TRBD1 on 5 matching bases. Per germline, CDR1 SGDLS and CDR2 YYNGEE. This CDR3 is built from 14 residues. V was cut by 4 bases and J by 0 bases, with 10 bases left in between. The CDR3 coding sequence is TGTGCCAGCAGCCCACAGGTTGCTAACTATGGCTACACCTTC. Amino acid sequence: CASSPQVANYGYTF.

This clone was recorded a few times. The J gene is TRBJ1-4, the V gene TRBV2; D not resolved. V lost 3 bases and J 8 bases, leaving 13 bases between the germline ends. Germline CDR1 is SNHLY and CDR2 is FYNNEI. The CDR3 has 14 residues. In DNA, the CDR3 is TGTGCCAGCAGTGACCCAAGATTCAAGGAAAAACTGTTTTTT. It encodes CASSDPRFKEKLFF.

The J gene is TRBJ2-1, the V gene TRBV30; the match to TRBD2 covers 7 bases. CDR1 and CDR2 from the germline V gene are GTSNPN and SVGIG (reference sequence). The CDR3 extends over 13 amino acids. Trimming removed 3 bases from V and 9 bases from J; junction bases left unmatched: 8. The CDR3, as DNA: TGTGCCTGGAGCATGGGGGAGGGAGTTGAGCAGTTCTTC. This encodes CAWSMGEGVEQFF.

This clone was counted a few times. The chain couples TRBV6-5 to TRBJ2-3; tentative D call: TRBD1 (7 bases). The CDR3 runs to 15 residues. Germline V lookup: CDR1 MNHEY, CDR2 SVGAGI. Trimming shortened V by 6 bases and J by 1 base, and 14 bases separated the two germline ends. CDR3 in amino acids: CASSRGTAGTDTQYF. DNA of the CDR3: TGTGCCAGCAGCCGCGGGACAGCAGGCACAGATACGCAGTATTTT.

In this sample, this clone turned up a few times. This chain joins TRBV12-5 and TRBJ2-7, with 7 bases aligning to TRBD1. V was pared by 6 bases and J by 2 bases, with 10 bases of the junction left unmatched. The CDR3 extends over 15 amino acids. Looked up from germline, CDR1 is LGHNT and CDR2 is FRNRAP. This CDR3 reads CASGPLRGLTYEQYF. The CDR3 nucleotides read TGTGCTAGTGGCCCTCTGAGGGGGCTAACCTACGAGCAGTACTTC. The whole variable domain, filled in from reference TRBV12-5 and TRBJ2-7, reads DARVTQTPRHKVTEMGQEVTMRCQPILGHNTVFWYRQTMMQGLELLAYFRNRAPLDDSGMPKDRFSAEMPDATLATLKIQPSEPRDSAVYFCASGPLRGLTYEQYFGPGTRLTVT.

This clone was detected a few times. The rearrangement joins TRBV30 to TRBJ2-1; 7 bases line up with TRBD2. Trimming at V came to 2 bases and at J to 7 bases, leaving 14 bases not matched to a gene. Germline-derived CDR1 and CDR2 are GTSNPN and SVGIG (reference sequence). This CDR3 is 16 amino acids long. CDR3 nucleotide sequence: TGTGCCTGGAGTCACCTCTTTGCGGGAGTCGGAAATGAGCAGTTCTTC. It translates to CAWSHLFAGVGNEQFF.

This clone has a handful of counts. V usage is TRBV9 and J usage is TRBJ2-3, with a tentative D call TRBD1 (5 bases). CDR1 and CDR2 (germline): SGDLS, YYNGEE. The V end lost 0 bases, the J end lost 0 bases, and 11 bases lay between the germline ends. The CDR3 consists of 16 residues. The CDR3 DNA reads TGTGCCAGCAGCGTAGGGGCAGGGCCTAGCACAGATACGCAGTATTTT. This encodes CASSVGAGPSTDTQYF. Full variable domain (remainder filled in from reference TRBV9 and TRBJ2-3): DSGVTQTPKHLITATGQRVTLRCSPRSGDLSVYWYQQSLDQGLQFLIQYYNGEERAKGNILERFSAQQFPDLHSELNLSSLELGDSALYFCASSVGAGPSTDTQYFGPGTRLTVL.

This clone appeared a few times. The chain joins TRBV14 to TRBJ2-3, with D tentatively TRBD2 (6 bases). The germline CDR1 and CDR2 sequences are SGHDN and FVKESK. The length of the CDR3 is 17 residues. V dropped 1 base and J dropped 4 bases, with 18 bases sitting between them. Here the CDR3 reads CASSQAGGRWGADTQYF. CDR3 DNA: TGTGCCAGCAGCCAAGCCGGGGGACGGTGGGGAGCAGATACGCAGTATTTT.

In this sample, this clone turned up a few times. V is TRBV28 and J is TRBJ2-1, with TRBD1 identical over 7 bases. V was pared by 2 bases and J by 6 bases, with 7 bases of the junction left unmatched. The CDR3 has 15 amino acids. CDR1 and CDR2 (germline): MDHEN, SYDVKM. The CDR3 DNA is TGTGCCAGCAGTTTAGGTAGGGGGCAGGGCAATGAGCAGTTCTTC. Translated: CASSLGRGQGNEQFF.

This clone was observed a few times. The rearrangement links TRBV10-3 to TRBJ1-4, with a weak D call TRBD1 (6 bases). CDR1 ENHRY and CDR2 SYGVKD come from the germline V gene. With 5 bases removed from V and 8 bases from J, the gap between germline ends came to 27 bases. This CDR3 has 18 residues. CDR3 nucleotide sequence: TGTGCCATCAGTAGGACGTTACCAGCACAGGGTAGGGGAGAAAAACTGTTTTTT. Protein sequence: CAISRTLPAQGRGEKLFF.

V is TRBV13 and J is TRBJ2-7; D is perhaps TRBD1 (5 bases). The V gene's germline CDR1 is PRHDT and CDR2 FYEKMQ (reference sequence). With 2 bases removed from V and 2 bases from J, the gap between germline ends came to 13 bases. The CDR3 covers 15 residues. The CDR3 DNA is TGTGCCAGCAGCTTATTAGGGGATTCAGCCTACGAGCAGTACTTC. It yields the protein CASSLLGDSAYEQYF.

J is TRBJ1-2 and V is TRBV6-5; D unresolved. Deletions cut 0 bases from V and 4 bases from J, with 9 bases between. This CDR3 has 14 amino acids. CDR1 is MNHEY and CDR2 is SVGAGI in the germline V gene. In DNA, the CDR3 is TGTGCCAGCAGTTACTCGATCGGTTTCTATGGCTACACCTTC. This codes for CASSYSIGFYGYTF.

In this sample, this clone turned up a few times. The chain carries TRBV27 and TRBJ2-1; possibly TRBD2 for D (6 bases). Germline V gene lookup returns CDR1 MNHEY and CDR2 SMNVEV (reference sequence). Deletions cut 6 bases from V and 0 bases from J, with 24 bases between. The CDR3 spans 19 residues. The CDR3 loop reads CASRSPSSMRGSSYNEQFF. The CDR3 DNA sequence: TGTGCCAGCAGGAGTCCTAGCTCCATGCGGGGTAGCTCCTACAATGAGCAGTTCTTC.

This clone turned up a few times. Other nucleotide sequences in the sample specify the same CDR3. This rearrangement joins TRBV9 to TRBJ2-3; D unclear. CDR1 and CDR2 from the germline V gene are SGDLS and YYNGEE. V lost 0 bases to trimming and J lost 4 bases, with 3 bases between them. The CDR3 contains 12 residues. The CDR3 DNA is TGTGCCAGCAGCGTAGTCGCAGATACGCAGTATTTT. Amino acid sequence: CASSVVADTQYF.

The CDR3 DNA sequence: TGTGCCAGCAGTCGGATGGGGGGGGCTGGTGAAAAACTGTTTTTT. Its protein product is CASSRMGGAGEKLFF. The rearrangement uses TRBV28 and TRBJ1-4, with a weak D call TRBD1 (6 bases). Germline assignment: CDR1 MDHEN and CDR2 SYDVKM. The CDR3 runs to 15 residues. V was cut by 5 bases and J by 7 bases, with 17 bases left in between.

This clone came up a few times. The rearrangement joins TRBV4-2 to TRBJ2-2; no reliable D call. CDR1 and CDR2 (germline): LGHNA, YNFKEQ. Trimming left V 4 bases short and J 4 bases short, with 7 bases between. CDR3 length: 13 residues. CDR3 coding DNA: TGTGCCAGCAGCCCCTGGACCACCGGGGAGCTGTTTTTT. This codes for CASSPWTTGELFF.